A selection of T cell receptor beta chains follows, all from one sample in a study of cytomegalovirus exposure and HLA in healthy donors. TCRdb's table, derived via immunoSEQ multiplex PCR, lists solely in-frame clones and lacks some. There are roughly 150,000 clones in the sample; about 88% occur only once, and just under 3% lies in the top ten. The sequenced material came from PBMCs. The receptor set was obtained from a man younger than 35 in good health and CMV-seronegative. Both conserved end residues are part of each CDR3. A D gene is named only where the DNA matches it firmly. Clone sizes are given selectively: once, few, many, or a class where the clone is expanded.

j_call v_call clone_size d_call cdr3_aa cdr3_nt
TRBJ2-5 TRBV11-2 NA TRBD2 CASSLDGSRRGVLLETQYF TGTGCCAGCAGCTTAGATGGTTCCCGGCGGGGGGTCCTGTTAGAGACCCAGTACTTC
TRBJ1-4 TRBV6-5 once TRBD1 CASRSQQGTGEKLFF TGTGCCAGCAGATCCCAACAGGGGACGGGTGAAAAACTGTTTTTT
TRBJ1-5 TRBV28 NA NA CASRFSNQPQHF TGTGCCAGCCGGTTTAGCAATCAGCCCCAGCATTTT
TRBJ2-3 TRBV4-2 once NA CASQEGEADTQYF TGTGCCAGCCAAGAGGGAGAGGCAGATACGCAGTATTTT
TRBJ2-3 TRBV6-6 NA TRBD2 CASTLTRGGRTDTQYF TGTGCCAGCACTTTAACCCGCGGGGGGCGCACAGATACGCAGTATTTT
TRBJ2-1 TRBV7-9 NA TRBD2 CASSLGLAQHYWEQFF TGTGCCAGCAGCCTCGGACTAGCCCAACACTATTGGGAGCAGTTCTTC
TRBJ2-3 TRBV18 NA TRBD2 CASSPLEAGGPHTQYF TGTGCCAGCTCACCGTTAGAAGCGGGGGGGCCGCATACGCAGTATTTT
TRBJ2-7 TRBV5-6 NA NA CASSLAGAHEQYF TGTGCCAGCAGCTTGGCAGGGGCCCACGAGCAGTACTTC
TRBJ2-3 TRBV7-9 NA TRBD2 CASRGLAGGLFTDTQYF TGTGCCAGCAGGGGACTAGCGGGAGGTTTATTCACAGATACGCAGTATTTT
TRBJ2-1 TRBV6-1 NA NA CASSPLGRRGNEQFF TGTGCCAGCAGCCCCCTGGGGAGGAGGGGCAATGAGCAGTTCTTC
TRBJ1-5 TRBV28 once TRBD1 CASSFFQGGQPQHF TGTGCCAGCAGTTTCTTTCAGGGGGGACAGCCCCAGCATTTT
TRBJ1-2 TRBV28 NA TRBD1 CATGTANYGYTF TGTGCCACCGGGACAGCCAACTATGGCTACACCTTC
TRBJ2-6 TRBV7-2 NA TRBD2 CASSSRTRGSGANVLTF TGTGCCAGCAGCTCCCGGACTAGAGGCTCTGGGGCCAACGTCCTGACTTTC
TRBJ1-2 TRBV28 NA NA CASSTANYGYTF TGTGCCAGCAGTACCGCGAACTATGGCTACACCTTC
TRBJ2-1 TRBV18 NA NA CASSPVAEQYNEQFF TGTGCCAGCTCACCGGTAGCAGAGCAATACAATGAGCAGTTCTTC
TRBJ2-7 TRBV6-5 once TRBD1 CASRTGVAYEQYF TGTGCCAGCAGGACAGGGGTCGCCTACGAGCAGTACTTC